Following are 2 T cell receptor beta chains from one sample sequenced in a study of tumor and adjacent non-tumor tissue in lung cancer. The library came from three nested PCR rounds adapted from ARM-PCR protocols. TCRdb re-analysed the multiplex PCR reads in MiXCR, keeping a single row per CDR3 protein. The data hold 65,000 to 90,000 distinct CDR3 sequences, with around 85% observed a single time. This sample's RNA came from whole unsorted tissue. Sequencing was done on a sample of lung tumor tissue. These receptors all stem from a woman aged 45 to 65 with non-small cell lung cancer.

Concerning this clonotype itself: One junction end does not reproduce the germline sequence, and a read error may be involved. This rearrangement joins TRBV11-1 to TRBJ2-3, with D tentatively TRBD2 (5 bases). Germline V gene lookup returns CDR1 SGHAT and CDR2 FQDESV (reference sequence). There are 16 residues in the CDR3. Written as DNA, the CDR3 is TGTGCCAGTAGCTTAGAGGGTCGTGATAGCACAGATACGCAGTATTTT. As protein: CASSLEGRDSTDTQYF.

This chain uses TRBV7-2 with TRBJ2-7; 8 nucleotides match TRBD1. Germline loops: CDR1 SGHTA, CDR2 FQGNSA. There are 14 residues in the CDR3. V was clipped by 5 bases and J by 3 bases; unmatched bases: 6. In DNA form, the CDR3 reads TGTGCCAGCAGCCGCGGGACAGGAGGCTACGAGCAGTACTTC. This translates into CASSRGTGGYEQYF.